Each of the 14 T cell receptor beta chains below was sequenced from the same sample in a study of radiotherapy plus CTLA-4 blockade in lung cancer (dated by TCRdb to 2017 to 2018). Library construction relied on the immunoSEQ multiplex PCR assay. TCRdb re-hosts the immuneACCESS table, in-frame sequences only. Its copies lack some clones; in the studies checked, an unresolved V gene accounts for under half of them, and the cause for the rest is not known. The sample table contains fewer than 85,000 clones; only one count was recorded for 70% to 90% of them. Of the sample, around 0.85% falls within the top ten clones. The sample in question was peripheral blood, obtained from a patient treated with radiotherapy plus ipilimumab. These receptors all stem from a human donor with non-small cell lung cancer who had stable disease on radiotherapy plus ipilimumab.

The CDR3 spells CASSLNENSNQPQHF. In DNA, the CDR3 is TGTGCCAGCAGTTTAAATGAAAATAGCAATCAGCCCCAGCATTTT. The rearrangement links TRBV27 to TRBJ1-5; unclear D gene. V gave up 2 bases and J gave up 0 bases, with 8 bases separating them. The germline gives CDR1 MNHEY, CDR2 SMNVEV (reference sequence). The CDR3 totals 15 residues.

The chain combines TRBV28 with TRBJ1-2, with D maybe TRBD1 (5 bases). The CDR3 has 14 amino acids. V shed 4 bases and J shed 7 bases, with 16 bases lying between them. The V gene's germline CDR1 is MDHEN and CDR2 SYDVKM. CDR3 nucleotides: TGTGCCAGCAGTTCCCGTAGCAGGGACTTTGGCTACACCTTC. Its translation is CASSSRSRDFGYTF.

The rearrangement links TRBV7-8 to TRBJ2-1, with a tentative D call TRBD2 (7 bases). Germline V lookup: CDR1 SGHVS, CDR2 FQNEAQ. Trimming stripped 1 base from V and 6 bases from J, with 16 bases between. The CDR3 spans 16 residues. The CDR3 DNA follows: TGTGCCAGCAGCTTAGTAGGGGGGGACGGACTCAATGAGCAGTTCTTC. Translated: CASSLVGGDGLNEQFF.

The chain is built from TRBV30 and TRBJ2-5; 7 positions agree with TRBD1. The CDR3 extends over 12 amino acids. The V gene's germline CDR1 is GTSNPN and CDR2 SVGIG (reference sequence). The V gene end was trimmed by 3 bases and the J gene end by 4 bases; junction bases not matched to a gene: 2. Here the CDR3 DNA reads TGTGCCTGGAGATGGGACAGAGAGACCCAGTACTTC. It is translated as CAWRWDRETQYF.

This clone appeared a single time. The rearrangement uses TRBV9 and TRBJ1-3; 10 positions agree with TRBD1. Germline lookup yields CDR1 SGDLS and CDR2 YYNGEE. The CDR3 covers 16 residues. V was pared by 3 bases and J by 0 bases, with 3 bases of the junction left unmatched. The CDR3 DNA is TGTGCCAGCAGCGGGGACAGGGGTTACTCTGGAAACACCATATATTTT. This encodes CASSGDRGYSGNTIYF.

This clone was detected only once. The CDR3: CASRHGTGVAYEQYF. The CDR3 region has the DNA TGCGCCAGCAGACATGGGACAGGGGTGGCCTACGAGCAGTACTTC. The V and J genes are TRBV5-1 and TRBJ2-7; 10 bases align to TRBD1. Germline lookup yields CDR1 SGHRS and CDR2 YFSETQ. This CDR3 is built from 15 residues. With 5 bases clipped from V and 2 bases from J, the junction kept 7 bases outside the gene matches.

This clone was counted a few times. The chain carries TRBV19 and TRBJ2-2, with 9 positions matching TRBD1. The germline gives CDR1 LNHDA, CDR2 SQIVND (reference sequence). The CDR3 contains 16 residues. V was clipped by 5 bases and J by 6 bases; unmatched bases: 10. CDR3 coding DNA: TGTGCCAGTAGTCCTTCCCGGACAGGGGAGCCCGGGGAGCTGTTTTTT. Amino acids: CASSPSRTGEPGELFF.

The V call is TRBV10-2, the J call TRBJ1-5, with D perhaps matching TRBD1 (5 bases). The CDR3 extends over 14 amino acids. Germline-derived CDR1 and CDR2 are WSHSY and SAAADI. The V gene lost 4 bases and the J gene lost 0 bases, with 7 bases spanning the gap. The CDR3: CASSVDTSNQPQHF. The CDR3 DNA is TGCGCCAGCAGTGTGGACACTAGCAATCAGCCCCAGCATTTT.

The chain recombines TRBV6-5 with TRBJ2-2; 7 bases are a match to TRBD1. The CDR3 has 14 amino acids. CDR1 MNHEY and CDR2 SVGAGI come from the germline V gene. The J segment lost 2 bases and the V segment lost 6 bases, leaving 3 bases of the junction unmatched. The chain's CDR3 is CASSRDRNTGELFF. The CDR3 DNA sequence: TGTGCCAGCAGCCGGGACAGAAACACCGGGGAGCTGTTTTTT.

The V gene is TRBV6-6, the J gene TRBJ2-1, with D unresolved. The CDR3 contains 13 residues. CDR1 is MNHNY, CDR2 SVGAGI, per germline (reference sequence). V was pared by 6 bases and J by 4 bases, with 10 bases between. CDR3 in amino acids: CASSQYPYNEQFF. CDR3 bases: TGTGCCAGCAGCCAATACCCATACAATGAGCAGTTCTTC.

This clone showed up just once. The chain has TRBV9 and TRBJ2-1; 9 nucleotides match TRBD2. Germline-derived CDR1 and CDR2 are SGDLS and YYNGEE. With V trimmed by 0 bases and J by 8 bases, 6 bases remained unmatched. The length of the CDR3 is 15 residues. CDR3 protein: CASSVAASGTYEQFF. For the CDR3, the DNA is TGTGCCAGCAGCGTAGCAGCTAGCGGGACCTATGAGCAGTTCTTC.

V gene TRBV7-9 combines with J gene TRBJ2-3; 12 bases match TRBD1. The V gene's germline CDR1 is SEHNR and CDR2 FQNEAQ (reference sequence). V trimming: 4 bases; J trimming: 10 bases; junction bases outside the gene matches: 3. This CDR3 has 13 residues. CDR3 bases: TGTGCCAGCAGCTCCGGGACAGGGGGCTCGCAGTATTTT. Its protein product is CASSSGTGGSQYF.

This chain joins TRBV28 and TRBJ1-3; possibly TRBD1 for D (5 bases). The CDR3 totals 16 residues. Germline V CDR1 and CDR2: MDHEN, SYDVKM. V dropped 7 bases and J dropped 0 bases, with 16 bases sitting between them. This CDR3 reads CASIEFRGNSGNTIYF. In DNA form, the CDR3 reads TGTGCCAGCATCGAGTTTCGGGGGAACTCTGGAAACACCATATATTTT.

This rearrangement joins TRBV5-1 to TRBJ2-3, with 8 bases matching TRBD2. V dropped 3 bases and J dropped 6; count of bases not matched to a gene: 9. Germline lookup yields CDR1 SGHRS and CDR2 YFSETQ. CDR3 size: 15 residues. The CDR3 nucleotides read TGCGCCAGCAGCTCCGTAGCGGGACCAACGGATACGCAGTATTTT. Protein: CASSSVAGPTDTQYF.